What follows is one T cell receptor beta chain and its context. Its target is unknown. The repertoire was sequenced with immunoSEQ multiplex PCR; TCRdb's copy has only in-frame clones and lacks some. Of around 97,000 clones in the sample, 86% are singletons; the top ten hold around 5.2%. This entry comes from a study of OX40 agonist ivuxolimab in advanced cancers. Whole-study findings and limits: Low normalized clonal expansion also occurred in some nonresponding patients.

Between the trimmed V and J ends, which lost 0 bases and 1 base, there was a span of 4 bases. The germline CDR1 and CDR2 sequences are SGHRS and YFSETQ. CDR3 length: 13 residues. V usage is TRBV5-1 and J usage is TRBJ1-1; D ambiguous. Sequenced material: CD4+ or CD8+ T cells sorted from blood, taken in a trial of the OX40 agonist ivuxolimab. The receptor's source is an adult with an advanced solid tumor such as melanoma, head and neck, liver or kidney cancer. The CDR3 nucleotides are TGCGCCAGCAGCTTGGCAACGAACACTGAAGCTTTCTTT. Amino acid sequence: CASSLATNTEAFF.